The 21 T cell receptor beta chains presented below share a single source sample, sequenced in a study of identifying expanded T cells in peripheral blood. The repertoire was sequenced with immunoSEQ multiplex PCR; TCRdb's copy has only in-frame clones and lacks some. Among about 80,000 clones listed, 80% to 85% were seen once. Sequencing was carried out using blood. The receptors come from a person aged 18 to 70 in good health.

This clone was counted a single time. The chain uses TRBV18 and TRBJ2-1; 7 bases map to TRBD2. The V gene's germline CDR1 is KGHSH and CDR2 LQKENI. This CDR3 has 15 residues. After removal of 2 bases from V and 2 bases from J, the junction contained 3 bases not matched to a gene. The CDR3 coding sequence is TGTGCCAGCTCACCAACGGCGGGAGCCTACAATGAGCAGTTCTTC. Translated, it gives CASSPTAGAYNEQFF.

The CDR3 DNA reads TGTGCCAGCAGCAGGACAGGGGGCCAGAACACTGAAGCTTTCTTT. The encoded protein is CASSRTGGQNTEAFF. The V call is TRBV5-5, the J call TRBJ1-1, with TRBD1 matching 11 bases. Germline-derived CDR1 and CDR2 are SGHKS and YYEKEE (reference sequence). V gave up 4 bases and J gave up 1 base; unmatched junction bases: 3. CDR3 length: 15 residues.

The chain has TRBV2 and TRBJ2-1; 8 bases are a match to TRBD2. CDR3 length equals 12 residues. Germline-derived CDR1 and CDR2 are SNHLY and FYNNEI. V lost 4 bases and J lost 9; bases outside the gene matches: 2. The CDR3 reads CASSVTSAEQFF. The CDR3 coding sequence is TGTGCCAGCAGTGTGACTAGCGCTGAGCAGTTCTTC.

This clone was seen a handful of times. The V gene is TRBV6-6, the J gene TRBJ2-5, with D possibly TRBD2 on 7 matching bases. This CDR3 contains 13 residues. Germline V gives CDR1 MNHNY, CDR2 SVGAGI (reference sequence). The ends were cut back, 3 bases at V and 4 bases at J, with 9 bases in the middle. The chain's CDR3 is CASSYRGAETQYF. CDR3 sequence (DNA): TGTGCCAGCAGTTATCGGGGGGCAGAGACCCAGTACTTC.

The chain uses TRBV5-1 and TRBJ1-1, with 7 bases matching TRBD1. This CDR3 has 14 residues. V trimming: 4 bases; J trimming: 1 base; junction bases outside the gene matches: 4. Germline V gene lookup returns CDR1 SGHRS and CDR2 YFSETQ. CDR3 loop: CASSRGQENTEAFF. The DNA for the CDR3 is TGCGCCAGCAGCCGTGGACAGGAGAACACTGAAGCTTTCTTT.

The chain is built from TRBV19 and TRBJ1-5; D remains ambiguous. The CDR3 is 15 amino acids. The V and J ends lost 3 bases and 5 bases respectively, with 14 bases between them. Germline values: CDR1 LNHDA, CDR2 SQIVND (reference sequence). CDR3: CASSIPAPEYQPQHF. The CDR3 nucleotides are TGTGCCAGTAGTATCCCCGCCCCAGAATATCAGCCCCAGCATTTT. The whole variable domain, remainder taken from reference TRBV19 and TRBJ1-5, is DGGITQSPKYLFRKEGQNVTLSCEQNLNHDAMYWYRQDPGQGLRLIYYSQIVNDFQKGDIAEGYSVSREKKESFPLTVTSAQKNPTAFYLCASSIPAPEYQPQHFGDGTRLSIL.

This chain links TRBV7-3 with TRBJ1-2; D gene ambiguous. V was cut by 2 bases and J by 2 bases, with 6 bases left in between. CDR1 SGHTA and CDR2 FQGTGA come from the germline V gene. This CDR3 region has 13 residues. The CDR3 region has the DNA TGTGCCAGCAGCTTACCCGGGAACTATGGCTACACCTTC. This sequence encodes CASSLPGNYGYTF.

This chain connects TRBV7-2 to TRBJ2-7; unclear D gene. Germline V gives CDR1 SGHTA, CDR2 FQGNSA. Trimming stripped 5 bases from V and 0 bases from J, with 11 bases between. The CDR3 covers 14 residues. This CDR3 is CASSGNLRSYEQYF. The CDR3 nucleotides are TGTGCCAGCAGCGGAAACCTTCGCTCCTACGAGCAGTACTTC.

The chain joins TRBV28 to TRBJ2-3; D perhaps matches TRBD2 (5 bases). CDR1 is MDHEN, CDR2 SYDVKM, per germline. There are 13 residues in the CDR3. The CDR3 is CAAVARRTDTQYF. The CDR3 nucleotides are TGTGCAGCCGTAGCGAGGCGCACAGATACGCAGTATTTT.

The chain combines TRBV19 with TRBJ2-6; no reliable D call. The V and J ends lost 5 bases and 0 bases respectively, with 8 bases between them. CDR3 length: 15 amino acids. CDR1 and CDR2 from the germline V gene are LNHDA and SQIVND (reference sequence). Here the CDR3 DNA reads TGTGCCAGTAGTCCCCAGGCCTCTGGGGCCAACGTCCTGACTTTC. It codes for CASSPQASGANVLTF.

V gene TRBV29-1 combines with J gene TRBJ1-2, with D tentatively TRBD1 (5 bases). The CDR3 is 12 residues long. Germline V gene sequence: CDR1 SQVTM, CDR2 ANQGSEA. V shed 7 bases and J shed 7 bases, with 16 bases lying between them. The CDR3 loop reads CSATGLAFGYTF. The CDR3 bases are TGCAGCGCTACAGGACTAGCCTTTGGCTACACCTTC.

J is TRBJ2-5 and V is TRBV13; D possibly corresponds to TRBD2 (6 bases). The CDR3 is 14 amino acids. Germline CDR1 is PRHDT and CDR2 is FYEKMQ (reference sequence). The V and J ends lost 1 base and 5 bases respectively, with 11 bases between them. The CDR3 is CASSLAGARETQYF. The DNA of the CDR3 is TGTGCCAGCAGCTTAGCGGGAGCTCGGGAGACCCAGTACTTC.

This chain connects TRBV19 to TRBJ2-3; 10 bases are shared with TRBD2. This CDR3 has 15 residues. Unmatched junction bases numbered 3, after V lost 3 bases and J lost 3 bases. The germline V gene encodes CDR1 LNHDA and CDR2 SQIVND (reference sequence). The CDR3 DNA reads TGTGCCAGTAGTATCCTAGCGGGAGCGACAGATACGCAGTATTTT. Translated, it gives CASSILAGATDTQYF.

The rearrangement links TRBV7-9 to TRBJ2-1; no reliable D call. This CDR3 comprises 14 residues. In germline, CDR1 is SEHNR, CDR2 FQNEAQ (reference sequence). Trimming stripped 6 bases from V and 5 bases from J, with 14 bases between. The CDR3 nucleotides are TGTGCCAGCAGGCGGTCAGGCTTCAACAATGAGCAGTTCTTC. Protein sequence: CASRRSGFNNEQFF. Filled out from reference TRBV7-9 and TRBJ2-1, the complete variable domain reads DTGVSQNPRHKITKRGQNVTFRCDPISEHNRLYWYRQTLGQGPEFLTYFQNEAQLEKSRLLSDRFSAERPKGSFSTLEIQRTEQGDSAMYLCASRRSGFNNEQFFGPGTRLTVL.

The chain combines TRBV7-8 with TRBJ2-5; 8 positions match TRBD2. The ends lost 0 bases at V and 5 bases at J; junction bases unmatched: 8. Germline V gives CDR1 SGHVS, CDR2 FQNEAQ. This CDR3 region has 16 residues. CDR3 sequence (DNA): TGTGCCAGCAGCTTAGCGCCCAGCGGGAGTTTGGAGACCCAGTACTTC. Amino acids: CASSLAPSGSLETQYF.

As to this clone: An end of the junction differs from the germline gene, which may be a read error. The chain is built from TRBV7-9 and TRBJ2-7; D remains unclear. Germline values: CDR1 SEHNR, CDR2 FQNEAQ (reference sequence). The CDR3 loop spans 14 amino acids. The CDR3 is CASTLDPSGGEQYF. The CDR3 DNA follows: TGTGCCAGCACCTTAGATCCGTCGGGTGGCGAGCAGTACTTC.

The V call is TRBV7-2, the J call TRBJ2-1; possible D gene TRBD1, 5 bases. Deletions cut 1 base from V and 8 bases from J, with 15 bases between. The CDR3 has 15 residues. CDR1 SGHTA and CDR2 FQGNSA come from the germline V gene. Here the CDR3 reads CASSLVSSQGHEQFF. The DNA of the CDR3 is TGTGCCAGCAGCTTAGTTTCATCCCAGGGCCATGAGCAGTTCTTC.

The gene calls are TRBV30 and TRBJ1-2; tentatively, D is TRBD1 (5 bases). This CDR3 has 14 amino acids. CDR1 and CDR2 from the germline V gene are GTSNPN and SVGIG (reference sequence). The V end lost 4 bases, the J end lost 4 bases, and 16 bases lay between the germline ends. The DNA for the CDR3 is TGTGCCTGGAATCGGGGCCCCGGGGTCTATGGCTACACCTTC. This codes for CAWNRGPGVYGYTF.

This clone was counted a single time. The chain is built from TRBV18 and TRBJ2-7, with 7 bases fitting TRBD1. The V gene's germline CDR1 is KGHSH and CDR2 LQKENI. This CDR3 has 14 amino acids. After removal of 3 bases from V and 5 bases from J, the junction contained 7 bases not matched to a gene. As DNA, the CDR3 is TGTGCCAGCTCACCTGGGCAGGGGGTCGACGAGCAGTACTTC. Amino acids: CASSPGQGVDEQYF.

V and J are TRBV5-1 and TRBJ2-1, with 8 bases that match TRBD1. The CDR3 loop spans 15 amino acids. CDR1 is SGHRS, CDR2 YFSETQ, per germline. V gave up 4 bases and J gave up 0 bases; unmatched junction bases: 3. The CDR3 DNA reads TGCGCCAGCAGCCCTGGACAGGGCTCCTACAATGAGCAGTTCTTC. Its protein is CASSPGQGSYNEQFF.

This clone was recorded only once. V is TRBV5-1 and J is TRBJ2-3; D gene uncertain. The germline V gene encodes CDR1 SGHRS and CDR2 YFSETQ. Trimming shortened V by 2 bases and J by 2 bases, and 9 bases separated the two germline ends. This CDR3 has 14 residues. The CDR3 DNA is TGCGCCAGCAGCTTCGGTCTTTTCACAGATACGCAGTATTTT. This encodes CASSFGLFTDTQYF.